These 18 T cell receptor beta chains share one sample of origin, sequenced in a study of graft-versus-host responses after intestinal transplantation. The assay was immunoSEQ multiplex PCR, and TCRdb's table has in-frame clones only and misses some. The data show about 110,000 clones, with 85% to 95% seen just once and less than 1.5% held by the top ten. For these receptors, no antigen is known. The sample here was unstimulated CD8+ T cells sorted from spleen or lymph node cells, taken before transplant. These TCRs come from a human donor who was the organ donor for an intestinal transplant.

The chain uses TRBV5-1 and TRBJ1-1; weak D call: TRBD1 (6 bases). Between the trimmed V and J ends, which lost 0 bases and 4 bases, there was a span of 10 bases. The CDR3 loop spans 14 amino acids. Germline V gene sequence: CDR1 SGHRS, CDR2 YFSETQ. The CDR3 loop is CASSLVRGGTEAFF. In DNA, the CDR3 is TGCGCCAGCAGCTTGGTTAGGGGGGGCACTGAAGCTTTCTTT.

V and J are TRBV11-2 and TRBJ1-5; the match to TRBD1 covers 8 bases. Germline trimming cut 1 base from V and 5 bases from J; bases unmatched to any gene: 4. Germline CDR1 SGHAT, CDR2 FQNNGV. The CDR3 spans 15 residues. In nucleotides, the CDR3 is TGTGCCAGCAGCTTAGGGTCAGGGGGCTATCAGCCCCAGCATTTT. This codes for CASSLGSGGYQPQHF.

The chain recombines TRBV27 with TRBJ2-7, with 11 positions matching TRBD2. CDR1 is MNHEY and CDR2 is SMNVEV in the germline V gene (reference sequence). This CDR3 contains 15 residues. Trimming cost V 3 bases and J 4 bases; bases outside gene matches: 5. The chain's CDR3 is CASSFNLAGGYEQYF. The CDR3 DNA reads as TGTGCCAGCAGTTTTAACCTAGCGGGAGGATACGAGCAGTACTTC.

The chain carries TRBV27 and TRBJ2-1, with 10 bases matching TRBD2. The germline V gene has CDR1 MNHEY and CDR2 SMNVEV (reference sequence). This CDR3 has 15 amino acids. Unmatched junction bases numbered 3, after V lost 1 base and J lost 6 bases. As DNA, the CDR3 is TGTGCCAGCAGTTTATGGACTAGCGGTACCAATGAGCAGTTCTTC. Its translation: CASSLWTSGTNEQFF.

Here the CDR3 DNA reads TGTGCCTGGGACCGGGAACGTGGCTACACCTTC. Translated, it gives CAWDRERGYTF. The chain carries TRBV30 and TRBJ1-2; D is unresolved. Germline V gene sequence: CDR1 GTSNPN, CDR2 SVGIG (reference sequence). The CDR3 is made up of 11 amino acids. The germline V and J ends were trimmed by 5 bases and 7 bases, with 11 bases remaining between them. The complete variable domain, with remaining parts taken from reference TRBV30 and TRBJ1-2, reads SQTIHQWPATLVQPVGSPLSLECTVEGTSNPNLYWYRQAAGRGLQLLFYSVGIGQISSEVPQNLSASRPQDRQFILSSKKLLLSDSGFYLCAWDRERGYTFGSGTRLTVV.

The CDR3 sequence: CASSGTANTIYF. The CDR3 nucleotides read TGTGCCAGCAGCGGGACAGCGAACACCATATATTTT. V and J are TRBV9 and TRBJ1-3; D is possibly TRBD1 (6 bases). Looked up from germline, CDR1 is SGDLS and CDR2 is YYNGEE. CDR3 length equals 12 residues. V lost 3 bases to trimming and J lost 7 bases, with 8 bases between them.

The CDR3 here is CASSLIGANVYEQYF. In DNA form, the CDR3 reads TGTGCCAGCAGCTTGATCGGGGCGAACGTCTACGAGCAGTACTTC. This chain uses TRBV5-6 with TRBJ2-7; perhaps D is TRBD1 or TRBD2 (5 bases each). V dropped 1 base and J dropped 3 bases, with 14 bases sitting between them. This CDR3 comprises 15 residues. Germline V gives CDR1 SGHDT, CDR2 YYEEEE.

The rearrangement links TRBV4-2 to TRBJ1-2; no definite D call. V was trimmed by 6 bases and J by 1 base, leaving 15 bases between them. The germline gives CDR1 LGHNA, CDR2 YNFKEQ. The CDR3 is 15 amino acids. CDR3 in amino acids: CASSPTAEDNYGYTF. The CDR3 coding sequence is TGTGCCAGCAGTCCTACGGCGGAGGATAACTATGGCTACACCTTC.

The chain recombines TRBV2 with TRBJ1-1; 7 nucleotides line up with TRBD1. Looked up from germline, CDR1 is SNHLY and CDR2 is FYNNEI. This CDR3 has 14 amino acids. V was clipped by 5 bases and J by 1 base; unmatched bases: 4. CDR3 sequence (DNA): TGTGCCAGCAGTCCGACAGGGTCGAACACTGAAGCTTTCTTT. Its protein is CASSPTGSNTEAFF.

The chain combines TRBV12-5 with TRBJ2-1; D is ambiguous. CDR1 is LGHNT and CDR2 is FRNRAP in the germline V gene. The CDR3 is 12 residues long. The germline V and J ends were trimmed by 4 bases and 2 bases, with 3 bases remaining between them. The CDR3 reads CASGWTYNEQFF. DNA of the CDR3: TGTGCTAGTGGTTGGACCTACAATGAGCAGTTCTTC. Variable domain in full (rest from reference TRBV12-5 and TRBJ2-1): DARVTQTPRHKVTEMGQEVTMRCQPILGHNTVFWYRQTMMQGLELLAYFRNRAPLDDSGMPKDRFSAEMPDATLATLKIQPSEPRDSAVYFCASGWTYNEQFFGPGTRLTVL.

This chain links TRBV7-9 with TRBJ2-1, with D perhaps TRBD2 (6 bases). The CDR3 runs to 17 residues. Deletions cut 0 bases from V and 0 bases from J, with 12 bases between. Germline V gene sequence: CDR1 SEHNR, CDR2 FQNEAQ (reference sequence). The CDR3 here is CASSLAGGPNSYNEQFF. In nucleotides, the CDR3 is TGTGCCAGCAGCTTAGCGGGAGGCCCCAACTCCTACAATGAGCAGTTCTTC.

The chain combines TRBV6-5 with TRBJ2-1; TRBD2 matches 7 bases. The CDR3 is made up of 13 amino acids. V was clipped by 0 bases and J by 9 bases; unmatched bases: 2. In germline, CDR1 is MNHEY, CDR2 SVGAGI. CDR3 DNA: TGTGCCAGCAGTTACTCGGTAGCGGGTGAGCAGTTCTTC. Protein product: CASSYSVAGEQFF.

J is TRBJ2-3 and V is TRBV29-1; 7 bases fit TRBD2. This CDR3 contains 14 residues. Germline assignment: CDR1 SQVTM and CDR2 ANQGSEA. Trimming at V came to 3 bases and at J to 0 bases, leaving 3 bases not matched to a gene. The CDR3 is CSVDTSESTDTQYF. The CDR3 coding sequence is TGCAGCGTTGATACTAGCGAGAGCACAGATACGCAGTATTTT.

This chain uses TRBV28 with TRBJ1-5; TRBD1 aligns across 7 bases. V dropped 4 bases and J dropped 1; count of bases not matched to a gene: 10. This CDR3 is built from 17 residues. From germline, CDR1 is MDHEN and CDR2 SYDVKM. The CDR3 coding sequence is TGTGCCAGCAGTTACCCCCGACAGGGAAGGAGCAATCAGCCCCAGCATTTT. Residues: CASSYPRQGRSNQPQHF.

The chain uses TRBV28 and TRBJ1-5; D is unclear. The germline V and J ends were trimmed by 3 bases and 2 bases, with 11 bases remaining between them. CDR3 length equals 15 residues. Germline V gene sequence: CDR1 MDHEN, CDR2 SYDVKM. The CDR3 protein is CASSFRGRGNQPQHF. CDR3 coding DNA: TGTGCCAGCAGTTTCCGAGGGAGAGGCAATCAGCCCCAGCATTTT. The full variable domain, its missing parts supplied by reference TRBV28 and TRBJ1-5, is DVKVTQSSRYLVKRTGEKVFLECVQDMDHENMFWYRQDPGLGLRLIYFSYDVKMKEKGDIPEGYSVSREKKERFSLILESASTNQTSMYLCASSFRGRGNQPQHFGDGTRLSIL.

CDR3 loop: CASSQKGGGTEAFF. The CDR3 bases are TGTGCCAGTAGTCAAAAGGGAGGGGGGACTGAAGCTTTCTTT. The J gene is TRBJ1-1, the V gene TRBV19; D is possibly TRBD1 (6 bases). Trimming cost V 5 bases and J 5 bases, with 15 bases left between them. CDR3 length: 14 amino acids. Germline assignment: CDR1 LNHDA and CDR2 SQIVND (reference sequence).

The chain has TRBV19 and TRBJ1-1, with D hard to call. Germline V gene lookup returns CDR1 LNHDA and CDR2 SQIVND (reference sequence). The CDR3 extends over 14 amino acids. Trimming shortened V by 6 bases and J by 3 bases, and 14 bases separated the two germline ends. Here the CDR3 DNA reads TGTGCCAGTAGGGAAAGGACGGCAGACACTGAAGCTTTCTTT. It is translated as CASRERTADTEAFF.

This CDR3 is CAIFEREGPTDTQYF. DNA of the CDR3: TGTGCCATCTTTGAGCGGGAGGGCCCTACAGATACGCAGTATTTT. The V and J genes are TRBV10-3 and TRBJ2-3; 10 bases line up with TRBD2. Germline trimming cut 8 bases from V and 3 bases from J; bases unmatched to any gene: 8. Germline CDR1 reads ENHRY; CDR2 reads SYGVKD. This CDR3 spans 15 amino acids.